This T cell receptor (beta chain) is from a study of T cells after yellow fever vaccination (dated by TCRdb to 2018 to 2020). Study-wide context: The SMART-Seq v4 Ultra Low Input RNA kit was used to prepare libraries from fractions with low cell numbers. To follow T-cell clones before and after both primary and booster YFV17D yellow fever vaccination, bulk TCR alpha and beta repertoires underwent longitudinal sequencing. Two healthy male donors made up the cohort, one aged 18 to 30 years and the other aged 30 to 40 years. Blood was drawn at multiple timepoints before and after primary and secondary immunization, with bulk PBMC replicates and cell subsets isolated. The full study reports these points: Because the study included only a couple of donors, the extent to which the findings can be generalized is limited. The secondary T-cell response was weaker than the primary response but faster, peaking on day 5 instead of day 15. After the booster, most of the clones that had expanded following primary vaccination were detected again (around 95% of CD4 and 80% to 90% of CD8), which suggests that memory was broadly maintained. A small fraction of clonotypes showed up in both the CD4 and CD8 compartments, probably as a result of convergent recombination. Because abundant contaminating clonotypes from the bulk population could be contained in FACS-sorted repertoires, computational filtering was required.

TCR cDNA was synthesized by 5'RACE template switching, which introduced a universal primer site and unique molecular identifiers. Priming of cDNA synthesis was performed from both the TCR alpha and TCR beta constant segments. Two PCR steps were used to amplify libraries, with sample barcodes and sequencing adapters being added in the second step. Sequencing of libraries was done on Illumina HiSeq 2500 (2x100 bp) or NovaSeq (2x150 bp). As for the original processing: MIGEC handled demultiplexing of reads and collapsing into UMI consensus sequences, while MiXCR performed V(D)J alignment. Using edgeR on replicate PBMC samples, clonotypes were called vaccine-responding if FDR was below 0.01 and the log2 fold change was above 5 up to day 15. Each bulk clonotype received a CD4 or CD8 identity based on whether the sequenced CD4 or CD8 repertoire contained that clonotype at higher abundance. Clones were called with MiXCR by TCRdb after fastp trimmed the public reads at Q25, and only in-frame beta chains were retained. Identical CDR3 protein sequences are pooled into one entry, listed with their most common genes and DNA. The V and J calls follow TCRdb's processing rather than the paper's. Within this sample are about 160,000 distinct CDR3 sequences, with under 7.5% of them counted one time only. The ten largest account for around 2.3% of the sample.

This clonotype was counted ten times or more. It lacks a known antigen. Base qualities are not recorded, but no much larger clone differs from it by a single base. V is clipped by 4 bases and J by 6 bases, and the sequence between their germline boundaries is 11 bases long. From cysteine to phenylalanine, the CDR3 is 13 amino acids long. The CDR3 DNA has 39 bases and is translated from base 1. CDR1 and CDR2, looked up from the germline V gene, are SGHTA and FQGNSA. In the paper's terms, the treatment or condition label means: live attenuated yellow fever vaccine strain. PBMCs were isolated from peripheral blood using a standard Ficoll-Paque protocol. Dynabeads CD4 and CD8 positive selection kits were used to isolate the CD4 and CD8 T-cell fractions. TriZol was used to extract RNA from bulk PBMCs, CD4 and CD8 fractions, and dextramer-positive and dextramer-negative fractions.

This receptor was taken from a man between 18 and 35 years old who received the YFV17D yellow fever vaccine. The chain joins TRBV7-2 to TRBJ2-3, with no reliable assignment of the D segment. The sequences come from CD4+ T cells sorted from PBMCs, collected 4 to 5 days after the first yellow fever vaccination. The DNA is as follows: TGTGCCAGCAGCTCTAATTATTGGGATACGCAGTATTTT. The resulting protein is CASSSNYWDTQYF.